The clone carrying this TCR beta chain was seen repeatedly, ten times or more. All donors came from Russia, were Caucasian and healthy, and spanned ages roughly 6 to 95. This sample stems from a study of blood T cells in healthy people across ages. Combining a sample-barcoded 5' primer with a J-beta primer mix, a second PCR ran for about 6 to 11 cycles. Sequencing yielded, for each sample, at least 3 million paired-end reads carrying CDR3. TCRdb re-called the 5' RACE reads through MiXCR, storing one row per CDR3 protein. The profile shows 1.5 million or so distinct CDR3 sequences, roughly 40% of them singletons. CDR3 length: 15 residues. The germline V gene encodes CDR1 SGHRS and CDR2 YFSETQ. V was trimmed by 4 bases and J by 0 bases, leaving 13 bases between them.

The source is a woman between 18 and 29 years old in good health. Sequencing used blood. The chain uses TRBV5-1 and TRBJ1-2; possible D gene TRBD1, 5 bases. The CDR3 sequence is CASSPQGEANYGYTF. The CDR3 DNA reads as TGCGCCAGCAGCCCCCAGGGAGAGGCTAACTATGGCTACACCTTC. The whole variable domain, remainder taken from reference TRBV5-1 and TRBJ1-2, is KAGVTQTPRYLIKTRGQQVTLSCSPISGHRSVSWYQQTPGQGLQFLFEYFSETQRNKGNFPGRFSGRQFSNSRSEMNVSTLELGDSALYLCASSPQGEANYGYTFGSGTRLTVV.